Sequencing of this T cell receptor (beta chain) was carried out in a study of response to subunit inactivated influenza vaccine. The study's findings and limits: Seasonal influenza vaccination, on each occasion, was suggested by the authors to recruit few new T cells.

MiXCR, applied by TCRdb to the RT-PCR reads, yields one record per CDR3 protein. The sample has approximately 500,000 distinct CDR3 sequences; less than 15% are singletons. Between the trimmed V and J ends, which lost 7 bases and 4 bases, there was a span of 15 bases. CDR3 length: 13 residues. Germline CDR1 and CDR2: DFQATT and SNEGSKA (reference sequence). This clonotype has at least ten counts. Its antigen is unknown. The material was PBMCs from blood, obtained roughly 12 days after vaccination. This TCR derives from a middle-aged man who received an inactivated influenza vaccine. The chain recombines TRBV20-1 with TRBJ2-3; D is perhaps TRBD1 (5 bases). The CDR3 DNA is TGCAGTGTGCCAGGGCGTATCTCAGATACGCAGTATTTT. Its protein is CSVPGRISDTQYF.